Listed here are 32 T cell receptor beta chains from one sample, sequenced in a study of CD8 T cells in ankylosing spondylitis. Study outcomes and limitations: Typical of ankylosing spondylitis blood, it appeared, was a TCR beta motif of about eight highly homologous variants.

TCRdb fed the 5' RACE reads into MiXCR, producing one record per CDR3 protein. The table shows 700,000 to 850,000 distinct CDR3 sequences, with 10% to 15% occurring only once. Antigen specificity for these receptors is unknown. The source material was blood, either unsorted or a sorted T cell fraction (not recorded which). The receptors stem from a male donor with ankylosing spondylitis.

Many counts were recorded for this clonotype. The CDR3 loop is CAISETYSSVEQYF. CDR3 nucleotides: TGTGCCATCAGTGAGACATACTCTAGCGTCGAGCAGTACTTC. The rearrangement uses TRBV10-3 and TRBJ2-7; perhaps TRBD2 as D (6 bases). Germline V gives CDR1 ENHRY, CDR2 SYGVKD. The CDR3 is made up of 14 amino acids. V was clipped by 2 bases and J by 6 bases, with 14 bases between them.

In this sample, this clonotype turned up a few times. V and J are TRBV4-2 and TRBJ1-4, with 9 bases that match TRBD1. The CDR3 is made up of 16 amino acids. CDR1 LGHNA and CDR2 YNFKEQ come from the germline V gene. Germline trimming cut 1 base from V and 8 bases from J; bases unmatched to any gene: 8. CDR3 region: CASSQGGTGSQEKLFF. The DNA for the CDR3 is TGTGCCAGCAGCCAAGGAGGGACAGGGAGCCAAGAAAAACTGTTTTTT.

This clonotype was detected only a few times. V and J are TRBV24-1 and TRBJ2-2; TRBD1 matches at 9 bases. Germline V gene lookup returns CDR1 KGHDR and CDR2 SFDVKD. The CDR3 sequence is 16 residues long. Germline trimming cut 3 bases from V and 6 bases from J; bases unmatched to any gene: 7. The CDR3 loop is CATSDTTGTGSGELFF. CDR3 nucleotide sequence: TGTGCCACCAGTGATACGACCGGGACAGGGTCCGGGGAGCTGTTTTTT.

The chain has TRBV7-9 and TRBJ1-4; D perhaps matches TRBD1 (5 bases). V lost 5 bases and J 3 bases, leaving 10 bases between the germline ends. This CDR3 is 14 amino acids long. CDR1 and CDR2 (germline): SEHNR, FQNEAQ (reference sequence). CDR3 amino acids: CASSARQSNEKLFF. The CDR3 DNA reads as TGTGCCAGCAGCGCACGACAGTCTAATGAAAAACTGTTTTTT.

CDR3 bases: TGCGCCAGCAGCCAAGACAGCTACCAAGAGACCCAGTACTTC. It specifies CASSQDSYQETQYF. The chain employs TRBV4-3 and TRBJ2-5; D uncertain. CDR1 and CDR2 from the germline V gene are LGHNA and YSLEER. The CDR3 extends over 14 amino acids. Trimming took 0 bases from V and 0 from J, leaving 5 bases between them.

The rearrangement uses TRBV11-2 and TRBJ2-2, with unresolved D. V was cut by 6 bases and J by 0 bases, with 11 bases left in between. The CDR3 is 15 amino acids. Per the germline V gene, CDR1 is SGHAT and CDR2 is FQNNGV. This chain's CDR3 is CASRPFWANTGELFF. In DNA, the CDR3 is TGTGCCAGCAGGCCCTTTTGGGCGAACACCGGGGAGCTGTTTTTT.

The chain uses TRBV9 and TRBJ1-2; 10 bases match TRBD1. The CDR3 has 15 residues. Losses at the gene ends were 4 bases for V and 8 bases for J; bases not matched to a gene: 11. The V gene's germline CDR1 is SGDLS and CDR2 YYNGEE. Here the CDR3 DNA reads TGTGCCAGCAGCTTACTGCCGGGACAGGGGTACGGCTACACCTTC. Amino acids: CASSLLPGQGYGYTF.

A few counts support this clonotype. The rearrangement uses TRBV20-1 and TRBJ2-7; D might be TRBD2 (7 bases). Germline V CDR1 and CDR2: DFQATT, SNEGSKA (reference sequence). The CDR3 covers 13 residues. The CDR3 DNA follows: TGCAGGCCGGGGGGAGGGGGATCCTACGAGCAGTACTTC. This encodes CRPGGGGSYEQYF.

This clonotype appeared a few times. The V and J genes are TRBV20-1 and TRBJ2-1; 9 bases align to TRBD2. CDR1 DFQATT and CDR2 SNEGSKA come from the germline V gene (reference sequence). CDR3 size: 13 residues. V gave up 6 bases and J gave up 3 bases; unmatched junction bases: 3. The CDR3 sequence: CSAGGGGYNEQFF. The CDR3 DNA sequence: TGCAGTGCCGGCGGGGGGGGCTACAATGAGCAGTTCTTC.

In this sample, this clonotype turned up a few times. Possible read error: a much larger clone is one base away. The rearrangement joins TRBV28 to TRBJ2-7, with 10 positions matching TRBD1. The CDR3 covers 14 residues. Germline lookup yields CDR1 MDHEN and CDR2 SYDVKM. With V trimmed by 3 bases and J by 3 bases, 2 bases remained unmatched. CDR3 DNA: TGTGCCAGCAGTTTTTGGGACAGGGGCTACGAGCAGTACTTC. Translated, it gives CASSFWDRGYEQYF.

This clonotype was counted between two and nine times. The chain has TRBV12-3 or TRBV12-4 and TRBJ2-7, with D possibly being TRBD1 (5 bases). Trimming shortened V by 7 bases and J by 7 bases, and 17 bases separated the two germline ends. This CDR3 is built from 13 residues. DNA for the CDR3: TGTGCCAGCACCCCGTCGGCAGGGCGTGAGCAGTACTTC. Translation: CASTPSAGREQYF.

There are a few counts of this clonotype. The J gene is TRBJ2-7, the V gene TRBV20-1; 7 bases are a match to TRBD1. CDR3 length: 14 residues. The germline V gene has CDR1 DFQATT and CDR2 SNEGSKA (reference sequence). The J segment lost 0 bases and the V segment lost 3 bases, leaving 5 bases of the junction unmatched. The CDR3 here is CSASPTGDSYEQYF. In DNA form, the CDR3 reads TGCAGTGCTAGCCCCACAGGGGACTCCTACGAGCAGTACTTC.

The chain recombines TRBV5-1 with TRBJ2-2; unclear D gene. CDR3 length equals 15 residues. CDR1 SGHRS and CDR2 YFSETQ come from the germline V gene. Trimming took off 4 bases at V and 0 bases at J, with 10 bases between the two ends. The CDR3 bases are TGCGCCAGCAGCACCACCTCCTCGAACACCGGGGAGCTGTTTTTT. It specifies CASSTTSSNTGELFF.

Only a few counts were recorded for this clonotype. The chain combines TRBV9 with TRBJ2-7; D is perhaps TRBD1 or TRBD2 (5 bases each). V shed 2 bases and J shed 2 bases, with 11 bases lying between them. Germline assignment: CDR1 SGDLS and CDR2 YYNGEE. CDR3 length: 14 residues. The CDR3 nucleotides read TGTGCCAGCAGCGTGGGGACGGAGGCCTACGAGCAGTACTTC. Protein: CASSVGTEAYEQYF.

This clonotype has a count of ten or more. The chain recombines TRBV7-2 with TRBJ2-7; D perhaps matches TRBD1 (6 bases). The V end was cut by 1 base, the J end by 0 bases, with 10 bases between. Germline V gene sequence: CDR1 SGHTA, CDR2 FQGNSA. The CDR3 length is 15 residues. This CDR3 is CASSLGQVLSYEQYF. The CDR3 nucleotides are TGTGCCAGCAGCTTAGGACAGGTCCTCTCCTACGAGCAGTACTTC.

The chain combines TRBV13 with TRBJ2-1; 11 bases map to TRBD1. From germline, CDR1 is PRHDT and CDR2 FYEKMQ (reference sequence). This CDR3 spans 15 amino acids. V lost 5 bases and J lost 6; bases outside the gene matches: 6. The CDR3 loop is CASSLGTGGSNEQFF. DNA for the CDR3: TGTGCCAGCAGCCTCGGGACAGGGGGTAGCAATGAGCAGTTCTTC.

The V call is TRBV6-1, the J call TRBJ1-6, with 7 bases aligning to TRBD1. The V segment lost 6 bases and the J segment 5 bases; nucleotides outside the gene matches: 4. CDR3 length equals 14 residues. Germline-derived CDR1 and CDR2 are MNHNS and SASEGT. The CDR3 DNA follows: TGTGCCAGCAGCCGGACAGGAGATAATTCACCCCTCCACTTT. Amino acids: CASSRTGDNSPLHF.

In its sample, this clonotype was seen many times. This chain links TRBV29-1 with TRBJ1-1, with a possible D match to TRBD1 (5 bases). Trimming took 7 bases from V and 1 from J, leaving 16 bases between them. CDR3 size: 14 residues. Germline-derived CDR1 and CDR2 are SQVTM and ANQGSEA. The CDR3 coding sequence is TGCAGCGCGCAGGGCCAAATGGGGAACACTGAAGCTTTCTTT. It yields the protein CSAQGQMGNTEAFF.

The rearrangement joins TRBV7-6 to TRBJ2-7, with 7 bases fitting TRBD1. Unmatched junction bases numbered 21, after V lost 5 bases and J lost 5 bases. This CDR3 region has 18 residues. Germline V gene sequence: CDR1 SGHVS, CDR2 FNYEAQ. The CDR3 protein is CASSNPRNRGRLWHEQYF. The CDR3, as DNA: TGTGCCAGCAGCAACCCACGAAATAGGGGGCGGCTGTGGCACGAGCAGTACTTC.

This clonotype was detected a few times. The rearrangement uses TRBV5-1 and TRBJ1-1; tentatively, D is TRBD1 (5 bases). Germline V CDR1 and CDR2: SGHRS, YFSETQ. Trimming took off 3 bases at V and 7 bases at J, with 16 bases between the two ends. This CDR3 has 14 residues. CDR3 coding DNA: TGCGCCAGCAGCTCGGGGACTGGATCACGTGAAGCTTTCTTT. This sequence encodes CASSSGTGSREAFF.

This clonotype was seen a few times. At one of its ends the junction is not consistent with the germline gene, which may arise from a read error. The V and J genes are TRBV4-2 and TRBJ2-3; D is ambiguous. This CDR3 spans 17 amino acids. CDR1 and CDR2 (germline): LGHNA, YNFKEQ. The CDR3 DNA follows: TGCGCCAGCAGCCAAGATCGTCGAGCAGCTAGCACAGATACGCAGTATTTT. It specifies CASSQDRRAASTDTQYF.

This clonotype was observed a handful of times. This chain connects TRBV20-1 to TRBJ2-1; either TRBD1 or TRBD2 may fit D (5 bases each). The germline V gene encodes CDR1 DFQATT and CDR2 SNEGSKA (reference sequence). Trimming pared 2 bases from V and 4 bases from J, leaving 12 bases between. The length of the CDR3 is 14 residues. Here the CDR3 DNA reads TGCAGTGCTAGACGACAGCAGCGGTACAATGAGCAGTTCTTC. Translating it yields CSARRQQRYNEQFF.

The gene calls are TRBV19 and TRBJ2-3; a possible D gene is TRBD1 (5 bases). The ends were cut back, 5 bases at V and 3 bases at J, with 12 bases in the middle. The CDR3 is made up of 14 amino acids. CDR1 and CDR2 from the germline V gene are LNHDA and SQIVND (reference sequence). The CDR3 DNA sequence: TGTGCCAGTAGTGAGCACAGGTCAACAGATACGCAGTATTTT. As protein: CASSEHRSTDTQYF. The complete variable domain, with remaining parts taken from reference TRBV19 and TRBJ2-3, reads DGGITQSPKYLFRKEGQNVTLSCEQNLNHDAMYWYRQDPGQGLRLIYYSQIVNDFQKGDIAEGYSVSREKKESFPLTVTSAQKNPTAFYLCASSEHRSTDTQYFGPGTRLTVL.

The chain couples TRBV29-1 to TRBJ1-5; D remains unclear. Germline values: CDR1 SQVTM, CDR2 ANQGSEA. Trimming cost V 4 bases and J 5 bases, with 12 bases left between them. This CDR3 region has 13 residues. This chain's CDR3 is CSVGGLYDQPQHF. The CDR3 region has the DNA TGCAGCGTTGGAGGACTGTACGATCAGCCCCAGCATTTT.

This clonotype came up a few times. V and J are TRBV5-1 and TRBJ2-7; 10 bases are shared with TRBD1. J gave up 5 bases and V 2 bases, and 4 bases lay outside the gene matches. The CDR3 runs 14 residues. Germline values: CDR1 SGHRS, CDR2 YFSETQ. CDR3 residues: CASSLGTGVHEQYF. CDR3 sequence (DNA): TGCGCCAGCAGCTTAGGGACAGGGGTGCACGAGCAGTACTTC.

The rearrangement joins TRBV12-3 or TRBV12-4 to TRBJ2-7; D unclear. V was clipped by 2 bases and J by 5 bases, with 7 bases between them. This CDR3 region has 12 residues. This chain's CDR3 is CASSLKANEQYF. CDR3 DNA: TGTGCCAGCAGTTTAAAGGCCAACGAGCAGTACTTC.

This clonotype has only a few counts. The gene calls are TRBV10-3 and TRBJ2-7; D assignment may be TRBD1 or TRBD2 (6 bases each). Per the germline V gene, CDR1 is ENHRY and CDR2 is SYGVKD. CDR3 length equals 15 residues. V was pared by 0 bases and J by 9 bases, with 18 bases between. In nucleotides, the CDR3 is TGTGCCATCAGTGAGTCGGGGGGCTTGGGGATTTCGCAGTACTTC. Amino acid sequence: CAISESGGLGISQYF.

This clonotype has at least ten counts. The rearrangement uses TRBV6-2 or TRBV6-3 and TRBJ2-1, with D unclear. The germline V and J ends were trimmed by 7 bases and 0 bases, with 13 bases remaining between them. The CDR3 has 15 residues. Per the germline V gene, CDR1 is MNHEY and CDR2 is SVGEGT. The CDR3 reads CASNRGLISYNEQFF. DNA of the CDR3: TGTGCCAGCAATAGAGGCCTAATCTCCTACAATGAGCAGTTCTTC.

Here the CDR3 DNA reads TGTGCCAGCAGCTTTGTTCGGACAGCTGATTCCTACGAGCAGTACTTC. This encodes CASSFVRTADSYEQYF. This sequence joins TRBV5-6 and TRBJ2-7, with D maybe TRBD1 (6 bases). This CDR3 has 16 residues. Germline V gene lookup returns CDR1 SGHDT and CDR2 YYEEEE. The V end lost 2 bases, the J end lost 1 base, and 16 bases lay between the germline ends.

This clonotype was counted at least ten times. The V call is TRBV29-1, the J call TRBJ1-5; TRBD1 is a possible D gene (5 bases). The CDR3 has 13 amino acids. Germline V gives CDR1 SQVTM, CDR2 ANQGSEA. With 0 bases removed from V and 10 bases from J, the gap between germline ends came to 13 bases. The CDR3 here is CSVEDISGAPQHF. CDR3 nucleotide sequence: TGCAGCGTTGAAGATATTAGTGGGGCACCCCAGCATTTT.

This clonotype has only a few counts. The V call is TRBV12-3 or TRBV12-4, the J call TRBJ1-2, with TRBD1 matching 8 bases. The junction had 11 bases not matched to a gene; V was cut back by 6 bases and J by 11 bases. This CDR3 spans 13 amino acids. The CDR3 bases are TGTGCCAGCAGCGCTGGACAGGGCAGGAGGTACACCTTC. Protein: CASSAGQGRRYTF.

This clonotype was detected only a few times. CDR3 sequence reads: CASSPPSGENTDTQYF. Here the CDR3 DNA reads TGTGCCAGCAGCCCACCTAGCGGTGAAAACACAGATACGCAGTATTTT. The gene calls are TRBV7-9 and TRBJ2-3; 7 bases align to TRBD2. The CDR3 spans 16 residues. Trimming cost V 5 bases and J 2 bases; bases outside gene matches: 10. In germline, CDR1 is SEHNR, CDR2 FQNEAQ (reference sequence).